This TCR beta chain was retrieved from a study of OX40 agonist ivuxolimab in advanced cancers. Study overall: From about 23 to 85 years was the age range, with a mean of 60 years, and over 70% were male. One patient with hepatocellular carcinoma and two with cutaneous melanoma, three in all, had partial responses.

The method was immunoSEQ multiplex PCR; TCRdb's version includes in-frame clones alone and lacks a portion of them. Among around 80,000 clones listed, roughly 84% were seen once. V was trimmed by 4 bases and J by 2 bases, leaving 9 bases between them. The CDR3 is 13 amino acids. CDR1 and CDR2 (germline): SGDLS, YYNGEE. The gene calls are TRBV9 and TRBJ1-1, with a tentative D call TRBD1 (5 bases). Specimen: CD4+ or CD8+ T cells sorted from blood, collected in a trial of the OX40 agonist ivuxolimab. The TCR originated in an adult with an advanced solid tumor such as melanoma, head and neck, liver or kidney cancer. CDR3 DNA: TGTGCCAGCAGCCCTAGGGACAACACTGAAGCTTTCTTT. It encodes CASSPRDNTEAFF.